This T cell receptor (beta chain) stems from a study of metastatic and nonmetastatic thyroid tumors. Turning to the study itself: For malignant and benign thyroid patients, tumor or nodule tissue and blood were the sources whose repertoires were compared. Study-level points and caveats: Patients with malignant thyroid tumors reportedly had significantly higher TCR beta diversity than those with benign nodules, in blood and tumor.

Thyroid surgery had not been preceded by any treatment in any patient. Note on this clone: The antigen remains unidentified.

Original handling: CDR3 was compared across clinicopathological groups, and the resulting differences were used to build a distant-metastasis classifier for papillary thyroid cancer. TCRdb re-called clones from the PCR reads using MiXCR. What appears here as the V and J calls and clone size reflects TCRdb's work, not the paper's. This table has nearly 15,000 clones, about 21% appearing once. CDR3 length: 12 residues. The V end was cut by 9 bases, the J end by 2 bases, with 11 bases between. Germline V lookup: CDR1 LNHDA, CDR2 SQIVND (reference sequence). Sequenced input: blood. The chain uses TRBV19 and TRBJ2-7; TRBD1 or TRBD2 may be the D gene (5 bases each). The receptor comes from a female donor with papillary thyroid cancer or a benign thyroid nodule (not recorded which). Some clones in this sample may be carry-over from other donors' samples. CDR3 residues: CASGTEAYEQYF. The CDR3 bases are TGTGCCAGCGGGACGGAAGCCTACGAGCAGTACTTC.